Sequencing of this TCR beta chain was carried out in a study of identical twins. With 6 bases removed from V and 0 bases from J, the gap between germline ends came to 15 bases. Per germline, CDR1 SEHNR and CDR2 FQNEAQ (reference sequence). The CDR3 spans 15 residues. Only a few counts were recorded for this clonotype. TCRdb ran MiXCR on the 5' RACE reads and lists one entry per CDR3 protein. The sample shows 400,000 to 650,000 distinct CDR3 sequences, roughly a fifth of them seen only once. The same sample was also studied in work on T cells expressing NK-cell markers. Per that paper: One observes that, in a few donors, these clonotypes were also the leading ones within the CD3+CD56-NKG2C+ fraction.

The chain carries TRBV7-9 and TRBJ2-7; D is undetermined. The source of this sequence is a woman between 18 and 29 years old in good health. Source material: CD4+ T cells sorted from blood. The CDR3 sequence is CASSLGPVSSYEQYF. The CDR3 DNA sequence: TGTGCCAGCAGTCTTGGACCGGTGAGCTCCTACGAGCAGTACTTC. Based on the CDR3 plus reference TRBV7-9 and TRBJ2-7, the full variable domain is DTGVSQNPRHKITKRGQNVTFRCDPISEHNRLYWYRQTLGQGPEFLTYFQNEAQLEKSRLLSDRFSAERPKGSFSTLEIQRTEQGDSAMYLCASSLGPVSSYEQYFGPGTRLTVT.